Each of the 21 T cell receptor beta chains below was sequenced from the same sample in a study of T-cell reconstitution after alpha-beta-depleted transplantation in children. Library preparation (for TCRbeta) was performed with unique molecular identifiers. One entry per CDR3 protein, called by TCRdb with MiXCR from the PCR reads. The sample shows about 420,000 distinct CDR3 sequences, about 17% of them seen only once. Sequencing used PBMCs, mostly from graft donor cells, obtained 360 days after TCRalphabeta/CD19-depleted stem cell transplant. The source is a boy in the first two years of life who had a stem cell transplant for Wiskott-Aldrich syndrome, so the T cells may come from the graft donor.

This chain uses TRBV19 with TRBJ2-2; D is undetermined. The CDR3 consists of 11 residues. Germline CDR1 reads LNHDA; CDR2 reads SQIVND (reference sequence). V lost 4 bases, J lost 8 bases, and 5 bases lay in between. In DNA form, the CDR3 reads TGTGCCAGTAGTAAATCAGGGGAGCTGTTTTTT. Its protein product is CASSKSGELFF.

The sample holds a few counts of this clonotype. The CDR3, as DNA: TGTGCCAGCAGCCGGGAGCCGGTCCAAGAGACCCAGTACTTC. Translating gives CASSREPVQETQYF. The chain couples TRBV7-9 to TRBJ2-5, with D possibly matching TRBD2 (6 bases). V lost 5 bases, J lost 1 base, and 11 bases lay in between. The germline CDR1 and CDR2 sequences are SEHNR and FQNEAQ (reference sequence). There are 14 residues in the CDR3. The variable domain in full, with the rest retrieved from reference TRBV7-9 and TRBJ2-5, is DTGVSQNPRHKITKRGQNVTFRCDPISEHNRLYWYRQTLGQGPEFLTYFQNEAQLEKSRLLSDRFSAERPKGSFSTLEIQRTEQGDSAMYLCASSREPVQETQYFGPGTRLLVL.

This clonotype appeared a few times. This rearrangement joins TRBV20-1 to TRBJ2-1; 13 bases match TRBD2. This CDR3 comprises 16 residues. The V segment lost 1 base and the J segment 9 bases; nucleotides outside the gene matches: 9. The germline V gene encodes CDR1 DFQATT and CDR2 SNEGSKA (reference sequence). Written as DNA, the CDR3 is TGCAGTGCTAGAGCCCGACTAGCGGGGGGCTGGGGTGAGCAGTTCTTC. It translates to CSARARLAGGWGEQFF.

V is TRBV27 and J is TRBJ2-2, with D unclear. In germline, CDR1 is MNHEY, CDR2 SMNVEV (reference sequence). There are 13 residues in the CDR3. The V gene lost 3 bases and the J gene lost 4 bases, with 6 bases spanning the gap. In nucleotides, the CDR3 is TGTGCCAGCAGTTTTTGGCCCACCGGGGAGCTGTTTTTT. Its protein product is CASSFWPTGELFF.

This clonotype was picked up many times. This chain joins TRBV12-3 or TRBV12-4 and TRBJ2-7, with TRBD1 identical over 8 bases. V gave up 4 bases and J gave up 2 bases; unmatched junction bases: 10. The CDR3 spans 16 residues. The CDR3 spells CASSSLGTGSPYEQYF. CDR3 DNA: TGTGCCAGCAGTTCCCTCGGGACAGGATCCCCCTACGAGCAGTACTTC.

The chain is built from TRBV11-2 and TRBJ2-7; 9 bases are shared with TRBD1. Germline trimming cut 2 bases from V and 7 bases from J; bases unmatched to any gene: 12. CDR3 size: 16 residues. Germline assignment: CDR1 SGHAT and CDR2 FQNNGV. The CDR3 loop reads CASSLRRDRERVEQYF. CDR3 DNA: TGTGCCAGCAGCTTAAGGCGGGACAGGGAACGGGTGGAGCAGTACTTC. The whole variable domain, filled in from reference TRBV11-2 and TRBJ2-7, reads EAGVAQSPRYKIIEKRQSVAFWCNPISGHATLYWYQQILGQGPKLLIQFQNNGVVDDSQLPKDRFSAERLKGVDSTLKIQPAKLEDSAVYLCASSLRRDRERVEQYFGPGTRLTVT.

This clonotype was picked up one time. This chain uses TRBV14 with TRBJ2-3; D is perhaps TRBD1 (6 bases). CDR1 is SGHDN, CDR2 FVKESK, per germline. Trimming left V 1 base short and J 8 bases short, with 16 bases between. The CDR3 consists of 15 residues. The CDR3 spells CASSQVGRGHVTQYF. The CDR3 coding sequence is TGTGCCAGCAGCCAAGTCGGCAGGGGACACGTTACGCAGTATTTT. The complete variable domain, with remaining parts taken from reference TRBV14 and TRBJ2-3, reads EAGVTQFPSHSVIEKGQTVTLRCDPISGHDNLYWYRRVMGKEIKFLLHFVKESKQDESGMPNNRFLAERTGGTYSTLKVQPAELEDSGVYFCASSQVGRGHVTQYFGPGTRLTVL.

The rearrangement links TRBV5-5 to TRBJ2-7; 9 bases map to TRBD2. Germline V lookup: CDR1 SGHKS, CDR2 YYEKEE (reference sequence). CDR3 size: 15 residues. The junction had 3 bases not matched to a gene; V was cut back by 0 bases and J by 2 bases. The CDR3 protein is CASSLGLAVTYEQYF. The CDR3 nucleotides are TGTGCCAGCAGCTTGGGACTAGCGGTGACCTACGAGCAGTACTTC. The full variable domain, its missing parts supplied by reference TRBV5-5 and TRBJ2-7, is DAGVTQSPTHLIKTRGQQVTLRCSPISGHKSVSWYQQVLGQGPQFIFQYYEKEERGRGNFPDRFSARQFPNYSSELNVNALLLGDSALYLCASSLGLAVTYEQYFGPGTRLTVT.

The V call is TRBV29-1, the J call TRBJ2-7, with no clear D. The CDR3 has 12 amino acids. Germline CDR1 reads SQVTM; CDR2 reads ANQGSEA. Trimming took 4 bases from V and 7 from J, leaving 14 bases between them. CDR3 nucleotide sequence: TGCAGCGTTGGCCGGGTGTCTTGGGAGCAGTACTTC. It encodes CSVGRVSWEQYF.

V usage is TRBV24-1 and J usage is TRBJ2-5, with no clear D. The germline CDR1 and CDR2 sequences are KGHDR and SFDVKD. This CDR3 has 13 residues. The V and J ends lost 0 bases and 5 bases respectively, with 6 bases between them. CDR3 in amino acids: CATSDLDRETQYF. In DNA form, the CDR3 reads TGTGCCACCAGTGATTTGGATCGGGAGACCCAGTACTTC.

This clonotype was observed at least ten times. The chain employs TRBV5-5 and TRBJ2-7, with unresolved D. The V gene lost 0 bases and the J gene lost 1 base, with 5 bases spanning the gap. CDR3 length: 13 amino acids. Germline CDR1 and CDR2: SGHKS and YYEKEE (reference sequence). For the CDR3, the DNA is TGTGCCAGCAGCTTGGATGTTTCCTACGAGCAGTACTTC. This gives the protein CASSLDVSYEQYF.

This clonotype was seen many times. This chain links TRBV6-5 with TRBJ2-2; weak D call: TRBD1 (6 bases). Trimming removed 4 bases from V and 5 bases from J, with 8 bases in between. Germline assignment: CDR1 MNHEY and CDR2 SVGAGI. This CDR3 region has 13 residues. CDR3 loop: CASSWGQTGELFF. In DNA, the CDR3 is TGTGCCAGCAGTTGGGGGCAGACCGGGGAGCTGTTTTTT.

This clonotype was recorded a few times. The rearrangement uses TRBV29-1 and TRBJ1-1; D unresolved. Germline-derived CDR1 and CDR2 are SQVTM and ANQGSEA. The germline V and J ends were trimmed by 4 bases and 0 bases, with 12 bases remaining between them. CDR3 size: 14 residues. CDR3 residues: CSVARLQMNTEAFF. CDR3 nucleotide sequence: TGCAGCGTTGCCCGGCTTCAGATGAACACTGAAGCTTTCTTT.

The chain joins TRBV15 to TRBJ2-7; D gene unclear. CDR1 is LNHNV, CDR2 YYDKDF, per germline (reference sequence). This CDR3 contains 12 residues. CDR3 DNA: TGTGCGGCGGCGTCCAGCTCCTACGAGCAGTACTTC. Its protein product is CAAASSSYEQYF.

This rearrangement joins TRBV5-1 to TRBJ2-3; the D call may be TRBD1 or TRBD2 (5 bases each). This CDR3 is 15 amino acids long. Per germline, CDR1 SGHRS and CDR2 YFSETQ. V was cut by 1 base and J by 5 bases, with 14 bases left in between. CDR3 amino acids: CASSLRGVGIDTQYF. CDR3 DNA sequence: TGCGCCAGCAGCTTGCGAGGGGTAGGAATAGATACGCAGTATTTT.

Only one count was recorded for this clonotype. CDR3 amino acids: CSVAGRAKNIQYF. The CDR3 region has the DNA TGCAGCGTTGCCGGCAGGGCCAAAAACATTCAGTACTTC. The chain couples TRBV29-1 to TRBJ2-4; no clear D gene. The CDR3 loop spans 13 amino acids. V dropped 4 bases and J dropped 1 base, with 8 bases sitting between them. CDR1 SQVTM and CDR2 ANQGSEA come from the germline V gene.

In this sample, this clonotype turned up many times. The junction differs from germline at one of its ends, possibly a read error. The J gene is TRBJ2-5, the V gene TRBV24-1, with D tentatively TRBD1 (5 bases). The CDR3 consists of 14 residues. The germline CDR1 and CDR2 sequences are KGHDR and SFDVKD. The CDR3 coding sequence is TGTGCCCCCAGGGTTCTGGGCGCCCAAGAGACCCAGTACTTC. It yields the protein CAPRVLGAQETQYF.

This chain links TRBV29-1 with TRBJ1-1; a weak D match, TRBD1 (6 bases). The germline V and J ends were trimmed by 4 bases and 4 bases, with 19 bases remaining between them. Germline V gene data show CDR1 as SQVTM and CDR2 as ANQGSEA. The CDR3 length is 15 residues. CDR3 loop: CSVVKGGKRGTEAFF. CDR3 coding DNA: TGCAGCGTTGTAAAAGGGGGTAAGAGGGGCACTGAAGCTTTCTTT.

This clonotype came up a few times. The rearrangement joins TRBV20-1 to TRBJ2-1; 9 positions agree with TRBD2. The CDR3 spans 14 residues. The V gene end was trimmed by 5 bases and the J gene end by 4 bases; junction bases not matched to a gene: 6. Germline-derived CDR1 and CDR2 are DFQATT and SNEGSKA (reference sequence). CDR3: CSAPYSGGYNEQFF. CDR3 bases: TGCAGTGCTCCCTATAGCGGGGGTTACAATGAGCAGTTCTTC.

This clonotype occurred a few times. The V call is TRBV28, the J call TRBJ2-2; 12 bases fit TRBD2. The ends lost 5 bases at V and 8 bases at J; junction bases unmatched: 3. This CDR3 is 14 amino acids long. From germline, CDR1 is MDHEN and CDR2 SYDVKM. Written as DNA, the CDR3 is TGTGCCAGCAGTGGACTAGCGGGGTCAGGGGAGCTGTTTTTT. This translates into CASSGLAGSGELFF.

This clonotype was recorded a few times. The V gene is TRBV11-2, the J gene TRBJ2-1; 11 bases are shared with TRBD1. The V gene end was trimmed by 8 bases and the J gene end by 8 bases; junction bases not matched to a gene: 8. Germline V gene data show CDR1 as SGHAT and CDR2 as FQNNGV. This CDR3 spans 14 amino acids. CDR3 protein: CASGPGQGVHEQFF. The CDR3 nucleotides read TGTGCCAGCGGACCGGGACAGGGGGTACATGAGCAGTTCTTC. The whole variable domain, filled in from reference TRBV11-2 and TRBJ2-1, reads EAGVAQSPRYKIIEKRQSVAFWCNPISGHATLYWYQQILGQGPKLLIQFQNNGVVDDSQLPKDRFSAERLKGVDSTLKIQPAKLEDSAVYLCASGPGQGVHEQFFGPGTRLTVL.